Listed below are T cell receptor beta chains from one sample, sequenced in a study of identical twins. From the 5' RACE reads, TCRdb called clonotypes with MiXCR, one entry per CDR3 protein. This sample has roughly 690,000 distinct CDR3 sequences, with around 6.1% found just once. Material for sequencing was naive T cells sorted from blood. The receptors shown here come from a man between 18 and 29 years old in good health. CDR3s include the opening cysteine and the closing phenylalanine or tryptophan. Fields, in order: D gene, V gene, J gene, clone size, CDR3 DNA, CDR3 protein. D genes are given only for firm matches. Not all rows give a size; the values are once, few, many and, for expanded clones, a class.

-	TRBV20-1	TRBJ1-5	-	TGCAGTGCTAGAATCCCGGGGATCCTTAGCAATCAGCCCCAGCATTTT	CSARIPGILSNQPQHF
TRBD1	TRBV29-1	TRBJ2-5	many	TGCAGCGCCCCCCCCGGGACAGGCGGGGAGACCCAGTACTTC	CSAPPGTGGETQYF
-	TRBV29-1	TRBJ2-7	many	TGCAGCGTTGATGAGGGGTACGAGCAGTACTTC	CSVDEGYEQYF
TRBD2	TRBV11-2	TRBJ2-1	many	TGTGCCAGCAGCGTTAGGGAAGGGAGCGGGAGGTTAAACAATGAGCAGTTCTTC	CASSVREGSGRLNNEQFF
-	TRBV29-1	TRBJ1-2	few	TGCAGCGTTGAAGGGGGCGTCTATGGCTACACCTTC	CSVEGGVYGYTF
TRBD1	TRBV7-9	TRBJ2-5	few	TGTGCCAGCAGGTCAAGCAGGCCGGGACAGGGAAGAGAGACCCAGTACTTC	CASRSSRPGQGRETQYF
TRBD1	TRBV11-1	TRBJ2-1	few	TGTGCCAGCAGACCGGACAGGGACCCCTACAATGAGCAGTTCTTC	CASRPDRDPYNEQFF
-	TRBV5-1	TRBJ2-6	many	TGCGCCAGCAGGGGCATGTCTGGGGCCAACGTCCTGACTTTC	CASRGMSGANVLTF
-	TRBV5-1	TRBJ2-1	many	TGCGCCAGCAGCTTGGATAGCGGCAATGAGCAGTTCTTC	CASSLDSGNEQFF
-	TRBV20-1	TRBJ1-5	many	TGCAGTGCTAGGACTGATAATAGCAATCAGCCCCAGCATTTT	CSARTDNSNQPQHF
TRBD1	TRBV5-6	TRBJ2-2	-	TGTGCCAGCAGCTTGGAGCTCCGGACAGGGCCCACCGGGGAGCTGTTTTTT	CASSLELRTGPTGELFF
-	TRBV11-2	TRBJ1-1	many	TGTGCCAGCAGCCCCCGCCGGCAGGGTCAATCTGAAGCTTTCTTT	CASSPRRQGQSEAFF
-	TRBV12-3/TRBV12-4	TRBJ2-5	many	TGTGCCGGGGGAGAGGGAGAGACCCAGTACTTC	CAGGEGETQYF
-	TRBV5-4	TRBJ2-2	many	TGTGCCAGCACCGCAGGGGCGGACGGGGAGCTGTTTTTT	CASTAGADGELFF
-	TRBV18	TRBJ2-3	-	TGTGCCAGCTCCACCCACAGCACAGATACGCAGTATTTT	CASSTHSTDTQYF
-	TRBV20-1	TRBJ2-1	many	TGCAGTGCTAGACTAGTCGTGAGCTCCTACAATGAGCAGTTCTTC	CSARLVVSSYNEQFF
-	TRBV20-1	TRBJ1-1	-	TGCAGTACCACCCCTGAGATGAACACTGAAGCTTTCTTT	CSTTPEMNTEAFF
-	TRBV9	TRBJ1-1	many	TGTGCCAGCAGCTCCCCTTCCGGCACCGCAATTTCGAACACTGAAGCTTTCTTT	CASSSPSGTAISNTEAFF
TRBD2	TRBV3-1	TRBJ2-7	-	TGTGCCAGCAGTTCCGGCGGGAGAGCCTCCTACGAGCAGTACTTC	CASSSGGRASYEQYF
-	TRBV12-3/TRBV12-4	TRBJ1-3	many	TGTGCCATCAGATCAAGGGCAAACTCTGGAAACACCATATATTTT	CAIRSRANSGNTIYF
TRBD1	TRBV28	TRBJ1-5	few	TGTGCCAGCAGGGGCCAAACAGGGGGCAATCAGCCCCAGCATTTT	CASRGQTGGNQPQHF
TRBD2	TRBV20-1	TRBJ2-5	few	TGCAGTGCTAGAGGGCTAGCGGGAGGGTTGGTGGAGACCCAGTACTTC	CSARGLAGGLVETQYF
-	TRBV30	TRBJ2-7	-	TGTGCCCGGAGGTCTGCCTACGAGCAGTACTTC	CARRSAYEQYF
-	TRBV20-1	TRBJ2-1	many	TGCAGTGCTAACCGGGACCCCCAGAAGAGGGATGAGCAGTTCTTC	CSANRDPQKRDEQFF
-	TRBV10-3	TRBJ1-1	many	TGTGCCATCAGGCGAGATTCGAACACTGAAGCTTTCTTT	CAIRRDSNTEAFF
-	TRBV5-1	TRBJ1-1	few	TGCGCCAGCAGCTCGGGACTGCAGTTCATGAACACTGAAGCTTTCTTT	CASSSGLQFMNTEAFF
-	TRBV7-8	TRBJ2-6	few	TGTGCCAGCAGCTCGTACAGGGTGCCCGGGGCCAACGTCCTGACTTTC	CASSSYRVPGANVLTF
-	TRBV19	TRBJ2-3	-	TGTGCCAGTAGTATACCGCCAGGGGCCAGCACAGATACGCAGTATTTT	CASSIPPGASTDTQYF
-	TRBV28	TRBJ2-1	many	TGTGCCAGCAGTTTTCGGGCCTGGAGCTCCTACAATGAGCAGTTCTTC	CASSFRAWSSYNEQFF
-	TRBV20-1	TRBJ1-1	many	TGCAGTGCATCCCTTGATGCACGGGCAACTGAAGCTTTCTTT	CSASLDARATEAFF
TRBD2	TRBV7-2	TRBJ2-3	-	TGTGCCAGCAGCTTAGGATCGGGGCTAGCGGCAGATACGCAGTATTTT	CASSLGSGLAADTQYF
-	TRBV20-1	TRBJ1-5	few	TGCAGTGCGAGAAAACAGGGAGTTCAGCCCCAGCATTTT	CSARKQGVQPQHF
TRBD2	TRBV20-1	TRBJ2-1	few	TGCAGTGCTAGAGACGGGACTAGCGGGAGGCATGAGCAGTTCTTC	CSARDGTSGRHEQFF
-	TRBV20-1	TRBJ1-4	many	TGCAGTGTCCCAAATGAAAAACTGTTTTTT	CSVPNEKLFF
-	TRBV19	TRBJ2-7	-	TGTGCCAGTAGCCAGGGGCTGATCTACGAGCAGTACTTC	CASSQGLIYEQYF
-	TRBV7-8	TRBJ2-1	few	TGTGCCACCATCGAACAGGGTTACAATGAGCAGTTCTTC	CATIEQGYNEQFF
-	TRBV11-2	TRBJ1-2	many	TGTGCCAGCAGGGGGACACTGACTCCGGGAGGGAAGGGGAACTATGGCTACACCTTC	CASRGTLTPGGKGNYGYTF
TRBD1	TRBV10-3	TRBJ1-4	few	TGTGCCATCAGTCCAGGGACAGGGTTTGTGACTAATGAAAAACTGTTTTTT	CAISPGTGFVTNEKLFF
TRBD2	TRBV10-3	TRBJ2-1	-	TGTGCCATCAGGGCCTGGACTAGCGGGGCCCACAATGAGCAGTTCTTC	CAIRAWTSGAHNEQFF
TRBD2	TRBV6-1	TRBJ2-1	few	TGTGCCAGCAGTAAGGGACTAGCCCTTGAGCAGTTCTTC	CASSKGLALEQFF
-	TRBV12-5	TRBJ2-2	-	TGTGCTAGTGGTCGACTCCGCAATCTGGCGCAGCAATCCGCCGGGGAGCTGTTTTTT	CASGRLRNLAQQSAGELFF
TRBD2	TRBV7-2	TRBJ2-5	-	TGTGCCAGCAGCTTAGCTTGGGGGGGTCGGGAGACCCAGTACTTC	CASSLAWGGRETQYF
TRBD1	TRBV19	TRBJ2-6	many	TGTGCCAGTAGTATAGGTGAGGGGGCGTTGTTAGGGGCCAACGTCCTGACTTTC	CASSIGEGALLGANVLTF
-	TRBV28	TRBJ2-5	many	TGTGCCAGCACCCAAATTGCTGGGAGTTTGGAGACCCAGTACTTC	CASTQIAGSLETQYF
TRBD2	TRBV4-2	TRBJ2-1	many	TGTGCCAGCAGCCAAGATTGGACTAGCGGATCCTACAATGAGCAGTTCTTC	CASSQDWTSGSYNEQFF
-	TRBV5-1	TRBJ2-7	-	TGCGCCAGCAGTTCAAAATACTACGAGCAGTACTTC	CASSSKYYEQYF